One T cell receptor (beta chain) is described in this entry. Its antigen is not yet known. Base qualities are not at hand, and no much larger clone is one base apart. V lost 5 bases and J lost 2 bases; the stretch between them is 19 bases long. The germline V gene (reference sequence) specifies MNHEY as CDR1 and SMNVEV as CDR2. Its CDR3 holds 16 amino acids, cysteine through phenylalanine. Just the 48-base CDR3 DNA is kept, in frame starting at base 1. The record originates from a study of a mutant IDH1 vaccine in newly diagnosed glioma listed by TCRdb under 2021. Notes on the research overall: Patients received eight vaccinations in weeks 1, 3, 5, 7, 11, 15, 19 and 23, corresponding to visits V03 through V10. Prior to enrollment, standard therapy consisting of radiotherapy alone, temozolomide alone, or radiochemotherapy with temozolomide had been administered to patients, with the combination being received by most patients. For exploratory analyses, about 25 treated patients had longitudinal TCRB deep sequencing done wherever samples were available. Of the roughly 30 treated patients, about 62% were male and around 40% were female, and the mean age was roughly 40 years. Six visits were used for peripheral blood collection: V03 (baseline), V05, V07, V10, V12 and V13. Vaccination started 4-6 weeks after radiotherapy alone, or was given together with temozolomide cycles in the groups whose treatment included chemotherapy.

The library was generated by the immunoSEQ multiplex PCR assay. Rearranged TCR beta chain sequences were amplified using the hsTCRB Kit according to the manufacturer's protocol. An Illumina MiSeq was used to sequence the TCRB libraries. The paper's processing steps were these. Demultiplexing, trimming and gene mapping were performed with the kit vendor's proprietary platform. What TCRdb holds here is the immuneACCESS table cut down to in-frame rearrangements. Part of the clones is not present; checked against another copy, under half of the missing clones reflect an unresolved V gene, and the others are unexplained. The V and J calls and clone size were taken over from that table, and D and trimming were inferred from the DNA. This sample is represented by tens of thousands of clones; 60% to 75% of them were singletons. In total, the top ten clones hold approximately 11% of the sample. The investigation overall reported the following: The authors stated that sample limitations prevented analyses of patient blood samples from being reproduced. PBMC samples for TCRB deep sequencing were selected based on availability. No apparent relationship was observed between pseudoprogression and alterations in the top peripheral T cell clonotypes detected by TCRB sequencing. Across multiple MHC alleles, vaccine-induced immune responses were seen in nearly 95% of patients.

Explained via the paper, the time point label denotes: week 11, during vaccination. A 20-mer mutant IDH1 peptide at 300 micrograms in Montanide made up each vaccine dose, which was injected subcutaneously together with topical imiquimod. Newly diagnosed WHO grade 3 or 4 IDH1-mutant astrocytomas showing loss of nuclear ATRX were present in the donors. The samples were drawn from NOA16, a multicentre, single-arm, open-label phase I trial in Germany that tested a mutant IDH1 peptide vaccine in humans for the first time. Genomic DNA for TCRB sequencing was extracted from EDTA blood using the DNeasy Blood and Tissue Kit.

The chain is made from TRBV27 and TRBJ2-7, with the D gene not clear enough to name. The clonotype originates from a young man with glioma. Some clones in this sample may be carry-over from other donors' samples. The sample was peripheral blood mononuclear cells (PBMCs), taken from a glioma patient whose treatment included an IDH1 peptide vaccine. The CDR3 region: CASSPFATSEPYEQYF. The DNA sequence is given as TGTGCCAGCAGTCCCTTTGCGACTTCTGAACCCTACGAGCAGTACTTC.